This passage covers 27 T cell receptor beta chains from one sample sequenced in a study of shared clonotypes between healthy human individuals (dated by TCRdb to the early 2020s). Libraries were prepared through the immunoSEQ multiplex PCR assay. The source is immuneACCESS, and TCRdb retained only in-frame sequences with V and J called. Part of the clones is not carried over; for the studies checked, unresolved V genes explain less than half of this, and the remainder is unexplained. The sample contains roughly 590,000 clones, less than 97% of them found a single time. 0.11% of the sample is in the top ten clones. CD8 naive samples consisted of CD45RO-negative cells that were positively selected for CCR7, yielding a CD45RA+CCR7+ population without TemRA cells. The sample consisted of naive CD8+ T cells sorted from blood. The cell subset or site label, as the study defines it: CD45RA+CCR7+. The origin of the receptors is a woman aged 30 to 39 in good health.

V is TRBV7-9 and J is TRBJ2-1, with no clear D. This CDR3 has 12 residues. Germline-derived CDR1 and CDR2 are SEHNR and FQNEAQ (reference sequence). Trimming removed 5 bases from V and 7 bases from J, with 9 bases in between. The CDR3 DNA is TGTGCCAGCAGCCTAACACGGAATGAGCAGTTCTTC. Encoded protein: CASSLTRNEQFF.

The chain employs TRBV6-5 and TRBJ2-7; D gene uncertain. Germline lookup yields CDR1 MNHEY and CDR2 SVGAGI. The CDR3 contains 14 residues. Trimming pared 2 bases from V and 6 bases from J, leaving 14 bases between. The CDR3 here is CASSYGVGLGEQYF. In DNA, the CDR3 is TGTGCCAGCAGTTACGGGGTCGGCTTGGGCGAGCAGTACTTC.

Points on this clone: The same CDR3 is also encoded by other DNA sequences in this sample. V is TRBV10-3 and J is TRBJ1-5; D is undetermined. Trimming took off 2 bases at V and 1 base at J, with 6 bases between the two ends. CDR1 is ENHRY and CDR2 is SYGVKD in the germline V gene. The CDR3 spans 14 residues. In DNA, the CDR3 is TGTGCCATCAGTGAGCCGGGGAGCAATCAGCCCCAGCATTTT. Translation: CAISEPGSNQPQHF.

In this sample, this clone turned up once. The CDR3 DNA follows: TGTGCCAGCAGCCCCATGTGGCGGGCCGACGAGCAGTACTTC. It yields the protein CASSPMWRADEQYF. The V gene is TRBV7-9, the J gene TRBJ2-7; D may be TRBD2 (5 bases). The CDR3 has 14 amino acids. The V gene's germline CDR1 is SEHNR and CDR2 FQNEAQ (reference sequence). Trimming removed 5 bases from V and 5 bases from J, with 16 bases in between.

The chain links TRBV19 to TRBJ1-2; 9 nucleotides agree with TRBD1. CDR3 length: 14 residues. V gave up 10 bases and J gave up 3 bases; unmatched junction bases: 9. Germline V gene lookup returns CDR1 LNHDA and CDR2 SQIVND (reference sequence). In DNA form, the CDR3 reads TGTGCCACCGAATCGACAGGGGGTTACTATGGCTACACCTTC. It yields the protein CATESTGGYYGYTF.

V is TRBV5-4 and J is TRBJ2-2; 13 nucleotides match TRBD2. Trimming cost V 4 bases and J 5 bases; bases outside gene matches: 5. The CDR3 is 16 amino acids. From germline, CDR1 is SGHNT and CDR2 YYREEE (reference sequence). CDR3 bases: TGTGCCAGCAGCGGGGGACTAGCGGGAAAGACCGGGGAGCTGTTTTTT. It codes for CASSGGLAGKTGELFF.

V gene TRBV27 combines with J gene TRBJ1-1; 8 positions agree with TRBD1. Trimming removed 7 bases from V and 1 base from J; junction bases left unmatched: 8. Germline CDR1 is MNHEY and CDR2 is SMNVEV (reference sequence). The CDR3 is 15 residues long. The CDR3 region has the DNA TGTGCCAGCACCACTGGGACAGGACCGAACACTGAAGCTTTCTTT. Translated, it gives CASTTGTGPNTEAFF.

J is TRBJ1-4 and V is TRBV28; weak D call: TRBD1 (6 bases). The V end was cut by 4 bases, the J end by 11 bases, with 17 bases between. The germline V gene has CDR1 MDHEN and CDR2 SYDVKM. This CDR3 spans 14 amino acids. The CDR3 coding sequence is TGTGCCAGCAGTTATCAGGGGCCGCTGAGTAAACTGTTTTTT. It specifies CASSYQGPLSKLFF.

The genes are TRBV13 and TRBJ2-1; a possible D gene is TRBD2 (6 bases). V was cut by 5 bases and J by 7 bases, with 24 bases left in between. This CDR3 region has 17 residues. CDR1 is PRHDT, CDR2 FYEKMQ, per germline (reference sequence). CDR3 DNA sequence: TGTGCCAGCAGCCAACTTAGGGGCGGAGGGTACCCTAATGAGCAGTTCTTC. This encodes CASSQLRGGGYPNEQFF.

V gene TRBV2 combines with J gene TRBJ2-3; TRBD2 matches 7 bases. V was pared by 6 bases and J by 2 bases, with 2 bases of the junction left unmatched. The CDR3 runs to 13 residues. Per germline, CDR1 SNHLY and CDR2 FYNNEI. This CDR3 reads CASRAGPTDTQYF. CDR3 nucleotides: TGTGCCAGCAGAGCGGGACCCACAGATACGCAGTATTTT.

This chain connects TRBV6-1 to TRBJ1-1; possibly TRBD1 for D (5 bases). The germline V gene encodes CDR1 MNHNS and CDR2 SASEGT. V lost 6 bases and J 3 bases, leaving 14 bases between the germline ends. This CDR3 spans 14 amino acids. Here the CDR3 reads CASRGVEGYTEAFF. The CDR3 region has the DNA TGTGCCAGCAGGGGGGTGGAAGGTTACACTGAAGCTTTCTTT.

V gene TRBV27 combines with J gene TRBJ2-1; D is ambiguous. The CDR3 is 13 residues long. Germline V gene sequence: CDR1 MNHEY, CDR2 SMNVEV (reference sequence). V was clipped by 2 bases and J by 6 bases, with 8 bases between them. CDR3 sequence reads: CASSLLEGNEQFF. The CDR3 DNA sequence: TGTGCCAGCAGTTTACTAGAAGGCAATGAGCAGTTCTTC.

The genes are TRBV9 and TRBJ2-3; 7 nucleotides line up with TRBD2. Trimming took 4 bases from V and 2 from J; bases not matched to a gene: 7. The CDR3 totals 15 residues. The germline V gene has CDR1 SGDLS and CDR2 YYNGEE. Here the CDR3 DNA reads TGTGCCAGCAGCACCCAGCGGGGTACCACAGATACGCAGTATTTT. Amino acid sequence: CASSTQRGTTDTQYF.

The genes are TRBV9 and TRBJ2-3; D remains unclear. The germline CDR1 and CDR2 sequences are SGDLS and YYNGEE. This CDR3 has 11 residues. The V end lost 3 bases, the J end lost 5 bases, and 4 bases lay between the germline ends. The CDR3 loop is CASSAEDTQYF. CDR3 in DNA: TGTGCCAGCAGCGCCGAAGATACGCAGTATTTT.

The chain has TRBV9 and TRBJ1-3; D not resolved. The germline V gene has CDR1 SGDLS and CDR2 YYNGEE. The CDR3 spans 16 residues. V lost 0 bases and J lost 2, with 12 bases in between. CDR3 residues: CASSVAVSGAGNTIYF. The CDR3 DNA follows: TGTGCCAGCAGCGTAGCGGTCTCGGGTGCTGGAAACACCATATATTTT. The variable domain in full, completed from reference TRBV9 and TRBJ1-3, reads DSGVTQTPKHLITATGQRVTLRCSPRSGDLSVYWYQQSLDQGLQFLIQYYNGEERAKGNILERFSAQQFPDLHSELNLSSLELGDSALYFCASSVAVSGAGNTIYFGEGSWLTVV.

This clone is a singleton in its sample. The genes are TRBV27 and TRBJ1-2; TRBD1 agrees at 7 bases. The V segment lost 7 bases and the J segment 7 bases; nucleotides outside the gene matches: 12. The V gene's germline CDR1 is MNHEY and CDR2 SMNVEV (reference sequence). CDR3 length: 14 amino acids. DNA for the CDR3: TGTGCCAGCACACAGGGGAGCCGGGGTGGTGGCTACACCTTC. Protein sequence: CASTQGSRGGGYTF.

This chain connects TRBV5-1 to TRBJ2-1; 9 positions match TRBD2. V gave up 1 base and J gave up 0 bases; unmatched junction bases: 5. The CDR3 is 17 residues long. Looked up from germline, CDR1 is SGHRS and CDR2 is YFSETQ. CDR3 bases: TGCGCCAGCAGCTTGTTTCCTAGCGGGGACTCCTACAATGAGCAGTTCTTC. Translating it yields CASSLFPSGDSYNEQFF.

The chain combines TRBV2 with TRBJ2-3, with D tentatively TRBD2 (6 bases). Between the trimmed V and J ends, which lost 8 bases and 2 bases, there was a span of 11 bases. The CDR3 runs to 13 residues. Germline CDR1 and CDR2: SNHLY and FYNNEI. CDR3 DNA sequence: TGTGCCAGCCCCGGGAGAGACACAGATACGCAGTATTTT. As protein: CASPGRDTDTQYF.

The rearrangement joins TRBV9 to TRBJ1-1; D uncertain. The CDR3 runs 13 residues. Germline assignment: CDR1 SGDLS and CDR2 YYNGEE. V was cut by 2 bases and J by 4 bases, with 9 bases left in between. This CDR3 is CASSVGVATEAFF. CDR3 in DNA: TGTGCCAGCAGCGTTGGGGTAGCCACTGAAGCTTTCTTT.

This clone was seen a single time. At one boundary the junction diverges from the germline segment, which might be a read error. The chain carries TRBV5-1 and TRBJ2-7; D perhaps matches TRBD2 (5 bases). The CDR3 has 12 residues. The germline gives CDR1 SGHRS, CDR2 YFSETQ. In nucleotides, the CDR3 is TGCGCCAGCAGCTCCGATGACTACGCGCAGTACTTC. This gives the protein CASSSDDYAQYF. The full variable domain, with the rest looked up from reference TRBV5-1 and TRBJ2-7, is KAGVTQTPRYLIKTRGQQVTLSCSPISGHRSVSWYQQTPGQGLQFLFEYFSETQRNKGNFPGRFSGRQFSNSRSEMNVSTLELGDSALYLCASSSDDYAQYFGPGTRLTVT.

V is TRBV6-1 and J is TRBJ2-1, with D perhaps TRBD1 or TRBD2 (5 bases each). Germline values: CDR1 MNHNS, CDR2 SASEGT. V was pared by 1 base and J by 4 bases, with 29 bases between. This CDR3 has 21 residues. The CDR3 protein is CASSEVSDLAGEGTSYNEQFF. The CDR3 DNA is TGTGCCAGCAGTGAAGTTTCCGACCTAGCCGGAGAGGGGACCTCATACAATGAGCAGTTCTTC.

Turning to this clone: The sample holds other DNA sequences that translate to the same CDR3. The rearrangement joins TRBV6-5 to TRBJ2-7, with TRBD1 as a possible D gene (6 bases). The V and J ends lost 5 bases and 6 bases respectively, with 8 bases between them. The CDR3 has 11 amino acids. Germline CDR1 MNHEY, CDR2 SVGAGI. CDR3 loop: CASSPGVEQYF. The CDR3 coding sequence is TGTGCCAGCAGTCCAGGGGTCGAGCAGTACTTC.

J is TRBJ1-5 and V is TRBV10-2, with a weak D call TRBD1 (5 bases). Trimming took off 0 bases at V and 6 bases at J, with 12 bases between the two ends. Germline values: CDR1 WSHSY, CDR2 SAAADI. The CDR3 has 15 amino acids. CDR3 residues: CASSESRRGGQPQHF. The CDR3 region has the DNA TGCGCCAGCAGTGAGTCGAGACGGGGCGGTCAGCCCCAGCATTTT.

The CDR3 protein is CASSLDRSSYEQYF. The CDR3 region has the DNA TGCGCCAGCAGCCTGGACCGGAGCTCCTACGAGCAGTACTTC. This chain joins TRBV4-1 and TRBJ2-7; no reliable D call. The germline V gene has CDR1 MGHRA and CDR2 YSYEKL. Between the trimmed V and J ends, which lost 4 bases and 0 bases, there was a span of 10 bases. The CDR3 loop spans 14 amino acids.

The count of this clone is one. The V and J genes are TRBV27 and TRBJ1-1; D gene unclear. The V and J ends lost 5 bases and 5 bases respectively, with 15 bases between them. CDR3 length: 14 amino acids. Germline V gene lookup returns CDR1 MNHEY and CDR2 SMNVEV (reference sequence). The CDR3 DNA reads TGTGCCAGCAGTCCTGGGGTAGGAGTTACTGAAGCTTTCTTT. It yields the protein CASSPGVGVTEAFF.

V is TRBV10-1 and J is TRBJ2-7; TRBD1 agrees at 9 bases. The CDR3 has 16 amino acids. The germline CDR1 and CDR2 sequences are WNHNN and SYGVQD (reference sequence). Germline trimming cut 0 bases from V and 1 base from J; bases unmatched to any gene: 4. The CDR3 nucleotides read TGCGCCAGCAGTGAGTCTCCGGGACAGGGTTCCTACGAGCAGTACTTC. Residues: CASSESPGQGSYEQYF.

V and J are TRBV5-4 and TRBJ2-1; TRBD2 is a possible D gene (5 bases). Trimming stripped 4 bases from V and 0 bases from J, with 11 bases between. From germline, CDR1 is SGHNT and CDR2 YYREEE (reference sequence). The CDR3 has 15 amino acids. This CDR3 is CASSPAGSSYNEQFF. In DNA, the CDR3 is TGTGCCAGCAGCCCGGCGGGCAGCTCCTACAATGAGCAGTTCTTC.